The 8 T cell receptor beta chains reported below all come from one sample, sequenced in a study of blood T cell repertoires in COVID-19. Clones were read by immunoSEQ multiplex PCR, and TCRdb kept only the in-frame ones, dropping some. The table includes 250,000 to 300,000 clones, about nine tenths detected once. Sample: PBMCs or T cells enriched from blood (not recorded which). Every receptor here comes from a woman in her forties who had recovered from COVID-19.

The CDR3 sequence: CASSLRHESAGNEQFF. The CDR3 DNA reads as TGCGCCAGCAGCCTGAGACATGAGAGTGCTGGCAATGAGCAGTTCTTC. V and J are TRBV5-1 and TRBJ2-1; D is unclear. Trimming took off 4 bases at V and 6 bases at J, with 20 bases between the two ends. The CDR3 extends over 16 amino acids. The germline V gene encodes CDR1 SGHRS and CDR2 YFSETQ.

The genes are TRBV18 and TRBJ1-5, with D tentatively TRBD1 (6 bases). This CDR3 is built from 15 residues. Germline CDR1 and CDR2: KGHSH and LQKENI. V lost 2 bases to trimming and J lost 5 bases, with 13 bases between them. This CDR3 reads CASSPGGHTHQPQHF. The CDR3 bases are TGTGCCAGCTCACCAGGGGGCCACACCCATCAGCCCCAGCATTTT.

The chain uses TRBV9 and TRBJ1-3; the match to TRBD1 covers 7 bases. V was pared by 7 bases and J by 3 bases, with 1 base of the junction left unmatched. The germline gives CDR1 SGDLS, CDR2 YYNGEE. The CDR3 covers 12 residues. The CDR3 loop reads CASQGDGNTIYF. The CDR3 region has the DNA TGTGCCAGCCAGGGGGATGGAAACACCATATATTTT.

The V call is TRBV5-1, the J call TRBJ1-6; 10 bases match TRBD1. Per the germline V gene, CDR1 is SGHRS and CDR2 is YFSETQ. V was pared by 1 base and J by 8 bases, with 3 bases of the junction left unmatched. CDR3 length equals 15 residues. CDR3 sequence reads: CASSLLGTGDSPLHF. CDR3 nucleotide sequence: TGCGCCAGCAGCTTGCTCGGGACAGGGGATTCACCCCTCCACTTT.

The V call is TRBV11-2, the J call TRBJ1-1; no clear D. Germline V lookup: CDR1 SGHAT, CDR2 FQNNGV. V gave up 6 bases and J gave up 0 bases, with 11 bases separating them. The CDR3 is 14 amino acids. The DNA for the CDR3 is TGTGCCAGCAGACGAGAGGTCCTGAACACTGAAGCTTTCTTT. Translating it yields CASRREVLNTEAFF.

The chain uses TRBV19 and TRBJ2-7, with 9 bases aligning to TRBD2. The germline V gene has CDR1 LNHDA and CDR2 SQIVND (reference sequence). With V trimmed by 5 bases and J by 2 bases, 7 bases remained unmatched. The CDR3 runs 15 residues. This CDR3 reads CASSLGTSSTYEQYF. CDR3 nucleotides: TGTGCCAGTAGTCTTGGGACTAGCAGTACCTACGAGCAGTACTTC.

The chain uses TRBV2 and TRBJ2-3; TRBD2 might be the D (5 bases). V lost 8 bases, J lost 6 bases, and 21 bases lay in between. The germline gives CDR1 SNHLY, CDR2 FYNNEI. The CDR3 sequence is 15 residues long. CDR3 residues: CASFSVQRSWDTQYF. The CDR3 region has the DNA TGTGCCAGCTTTTCGGTCCAGCGGAGCTGGGATACGCAGTATTTT.

The rearrangement uses TRBV27 and TRBJ1-2; D ambiguous. In germline, CDR1 is MNHEY, CDR2 SMNVEV (reference sequence). This CDR3 comprises 14 residues. The V end was cut by 2 bases, the J end by 0 bases, with 7 bases between. The CDR3 protein is CASSLTQANYGYTF. CDR3 DNA: TGTGCCAGCAGTTTAACGCAGGCTAACTATGGCTACACCTTC.